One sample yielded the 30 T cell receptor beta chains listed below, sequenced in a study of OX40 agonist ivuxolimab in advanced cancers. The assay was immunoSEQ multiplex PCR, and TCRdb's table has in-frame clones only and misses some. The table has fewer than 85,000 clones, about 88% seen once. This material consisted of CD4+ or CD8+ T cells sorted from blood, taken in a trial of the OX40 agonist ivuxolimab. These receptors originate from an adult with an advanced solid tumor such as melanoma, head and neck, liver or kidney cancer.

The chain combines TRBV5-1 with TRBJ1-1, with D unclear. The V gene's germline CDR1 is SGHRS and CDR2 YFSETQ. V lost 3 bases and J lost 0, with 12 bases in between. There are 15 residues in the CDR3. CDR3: CASSSTTGLNTEAFF. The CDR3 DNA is TGCGCCAGCAGCTCCACGACTGGATTGAACACTGAAGCTTTCTTT.

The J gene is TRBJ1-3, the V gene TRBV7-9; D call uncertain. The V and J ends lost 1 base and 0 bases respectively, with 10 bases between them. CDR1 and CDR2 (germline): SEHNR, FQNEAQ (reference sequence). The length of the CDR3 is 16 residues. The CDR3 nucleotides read TGTGCCAGCAGCTTAGGTCAGCCCAGCTCTGGAAACACCATATATTTT. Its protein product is CASSLGQPSSGNTIYF.

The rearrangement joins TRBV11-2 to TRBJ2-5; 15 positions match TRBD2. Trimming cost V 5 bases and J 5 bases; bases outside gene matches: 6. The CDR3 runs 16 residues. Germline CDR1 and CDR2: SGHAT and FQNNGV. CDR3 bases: TGTGCCAGCAGCGGGACTAGCGGGAGGCCGGGGGAGACCCAGTACTTC. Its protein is CASSGTSGRPGETQYF. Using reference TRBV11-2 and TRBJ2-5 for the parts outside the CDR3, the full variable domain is EAGVAQSPRYKIIEKRQSVAFWCNPISGHATLYWYQQILGQGPKLLIQFQNNGVVDDSQLPKDRFSAERLKGVDSTLKIQPAKLEDSAVYLCASSGTSGRPGETQYFGPGTRLLVL.

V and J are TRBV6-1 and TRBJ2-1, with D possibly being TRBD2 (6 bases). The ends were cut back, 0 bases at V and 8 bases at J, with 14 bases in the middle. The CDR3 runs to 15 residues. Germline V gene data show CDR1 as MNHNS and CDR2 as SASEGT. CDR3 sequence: CASSEAGGRLDEQFF. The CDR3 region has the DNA TGTGCCAGCAGTGAAGCGGGAGGCCGATTGGATGAGCAGTTCTTC.

The CDR3 loop is CASSRGVAGNTIYF. CDR3 bases: TGTGCCAGCTCCCGCGGGGTTGCAGGAAACACCATATATTTT. The rearrangement joins TRBV18 to TRBJ1-3; D is unresolved. Trimming cost V 6 bases and J 4 bases, with 13 bases left between them. This CDR3 region has 14 residues. The germline gives CDR1 KGHSH, CDR2 LQKENI.

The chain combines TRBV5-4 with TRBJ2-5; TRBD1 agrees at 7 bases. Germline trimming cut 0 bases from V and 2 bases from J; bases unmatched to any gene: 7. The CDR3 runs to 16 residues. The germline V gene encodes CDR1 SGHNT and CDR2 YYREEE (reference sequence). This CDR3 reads CASSLGDRMGQETQYF. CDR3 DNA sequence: TGTGCCAGCAGCTTGGGGGACAGAATGGGACAAGAGACCCAGTACTTC.

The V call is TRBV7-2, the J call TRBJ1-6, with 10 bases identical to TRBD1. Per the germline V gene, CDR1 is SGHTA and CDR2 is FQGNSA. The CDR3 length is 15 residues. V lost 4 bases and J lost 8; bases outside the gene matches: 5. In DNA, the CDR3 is TGTGCCAGCAGCTCCACCGGGACAGGGGATTCACCCCTCCACTTT. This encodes CASSSTGTGDSPLHF.

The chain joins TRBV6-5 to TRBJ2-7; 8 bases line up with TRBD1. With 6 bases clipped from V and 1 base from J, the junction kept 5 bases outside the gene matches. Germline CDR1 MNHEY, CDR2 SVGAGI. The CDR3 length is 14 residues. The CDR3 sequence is CASSRQGTSYEQYF. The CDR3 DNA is TGTGCCAGCAGCCGACAGGGGACGTCCTACGAGCAGTACTTC.

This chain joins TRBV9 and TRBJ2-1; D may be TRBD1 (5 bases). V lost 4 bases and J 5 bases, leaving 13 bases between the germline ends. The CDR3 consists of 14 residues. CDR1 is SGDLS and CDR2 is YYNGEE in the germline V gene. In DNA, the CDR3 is TGTGCCAGCAGCTTGCATAGCAGGGACAATGAGCAGTTCTTC. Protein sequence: CASSLHSRDNEQFF.

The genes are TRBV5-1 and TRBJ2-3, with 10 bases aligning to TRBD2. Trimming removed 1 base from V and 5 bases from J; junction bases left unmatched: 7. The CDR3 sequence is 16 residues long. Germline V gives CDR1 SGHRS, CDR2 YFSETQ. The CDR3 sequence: CASSLLTSGPGDTQYF. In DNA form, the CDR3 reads TGCGCCAGCAGCTTGTTGACTAGCGGGCCCGGAGATACGCAGTATTTT.

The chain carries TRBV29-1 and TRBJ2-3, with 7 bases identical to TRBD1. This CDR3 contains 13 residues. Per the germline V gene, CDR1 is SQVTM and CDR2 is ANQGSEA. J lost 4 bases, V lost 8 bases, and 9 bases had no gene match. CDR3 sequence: CSSLRGGADTQYF. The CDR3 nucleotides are TGCAGCAGCTTACGAGGGGGCGCAGATACGCAGTATTTT.

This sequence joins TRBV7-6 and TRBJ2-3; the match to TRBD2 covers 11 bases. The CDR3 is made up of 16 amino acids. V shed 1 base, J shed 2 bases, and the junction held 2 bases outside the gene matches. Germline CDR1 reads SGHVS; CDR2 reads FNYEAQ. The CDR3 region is CASSLVAGGSTDTQYF. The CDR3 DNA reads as TGTGCCAGCAGCTTAGTAGCGGGAGGGTCCACAGATACGCAGTATTTT.

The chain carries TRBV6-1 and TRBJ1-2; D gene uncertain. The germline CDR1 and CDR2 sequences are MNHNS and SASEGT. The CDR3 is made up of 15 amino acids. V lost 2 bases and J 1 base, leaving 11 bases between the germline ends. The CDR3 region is CASSEFWLINYGYTF. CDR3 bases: TGTGCCAGCAGTGAATTCTGGCTGATTAACTATGGCTACACCTTC.

The CDR3 nucleotides are TGTGCCAGCAACCCGGGACTGCTGGACAATGAGCAGTTCTTC. Its protein product is CASNPGLLDNEQFF. This chain uses TRBV5-4 with TRBJ2-1, with D maybe TRBD2 (6 bases). The CDR3 runs to 14 residues. CDR1 SGHNT and CDR2 YYREEE come from the germline V gene (reference sequence). V lost 6 bases and J 5 bases, leaving 15 bases between the germline ends.

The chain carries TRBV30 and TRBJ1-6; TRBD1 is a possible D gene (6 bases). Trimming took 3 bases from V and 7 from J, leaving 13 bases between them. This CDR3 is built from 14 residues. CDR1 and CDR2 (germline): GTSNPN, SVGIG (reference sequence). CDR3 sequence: CAWRGLGGNSPLHF. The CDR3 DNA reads TGTGCCTGGAGAGGTCTGGGGGGCAATTCACCCCTCCACTTT.

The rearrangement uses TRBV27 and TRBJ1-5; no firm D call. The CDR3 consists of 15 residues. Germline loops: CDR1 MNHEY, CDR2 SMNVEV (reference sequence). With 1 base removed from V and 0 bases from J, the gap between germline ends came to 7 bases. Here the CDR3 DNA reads TGTGCCAGCAGTTTATTCGGCTTTAGCAATCAGCCCCAGCATTTT. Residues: CASSLFGFSNQPQHF.

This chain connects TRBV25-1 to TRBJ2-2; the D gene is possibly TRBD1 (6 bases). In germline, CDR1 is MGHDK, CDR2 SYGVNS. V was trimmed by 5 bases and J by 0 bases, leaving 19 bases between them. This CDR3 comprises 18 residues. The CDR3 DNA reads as TGTGCCAGCAGTCCAACCGCCGGGACAAACGCGAACACCGGGGAGCTGTTTTTT. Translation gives CASSPTAGTNANTGELFF.

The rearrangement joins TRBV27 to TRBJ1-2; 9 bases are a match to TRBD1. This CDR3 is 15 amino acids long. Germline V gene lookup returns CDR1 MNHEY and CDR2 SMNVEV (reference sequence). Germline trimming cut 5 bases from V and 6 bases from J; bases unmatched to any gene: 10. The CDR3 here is CASSRSLQGADGYTF. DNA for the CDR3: TGTGCCAGCAGTCGCTCCCTACAGGGGGCGGATGGCTACACCTTC.

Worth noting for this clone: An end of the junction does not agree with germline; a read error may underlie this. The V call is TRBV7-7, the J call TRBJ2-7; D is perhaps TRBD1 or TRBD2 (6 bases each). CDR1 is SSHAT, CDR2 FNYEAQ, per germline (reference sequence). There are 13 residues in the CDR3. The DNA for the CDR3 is TGTGCTAGCAGCTTAAGGGGGGATTACGAGCAGTACTTC. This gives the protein CASSLRGDYEQYF.

CDR3 in amino acids: CASSLNRGYQETQYF. The CDR3 region has the DNA TGTGCCAGCAGCTTAAACAGGGGCTACCAAGAGACCCAGTACTTC. This chain joins TRBV7-7 and TRBJ2-5; 7 bases agree with TRBD1. The V gene end was trimmed by 2 bases and the J gene end by 0 bases; junction bases not matched to a gene: 3. This CDR3 is built from 15 residues. CDR1 is SSHAT and CDR2 is FNYEAQ in the germline V gene (reference sequence). Using reference TRBV7-7 and TRBJ2-5 for the parts outside the CDR3, the full variable domain is GAGVSQSPRYKVTKRGQDVTLRCDPISSHATLYWYQQALGQGPEFLTYFNYEAQPDKSGLPSDRFSAERPEGSISTLTIQRTEQRDSAMYRCASSLNRGYQETQYFGPGTRLLVL.

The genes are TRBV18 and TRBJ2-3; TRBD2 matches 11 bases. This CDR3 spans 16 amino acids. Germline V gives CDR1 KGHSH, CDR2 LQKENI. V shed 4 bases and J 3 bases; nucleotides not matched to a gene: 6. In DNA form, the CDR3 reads TGTGCCAGCTCACTCACTAGCGGGAGTAGGACAGATACGCAGTATTTT. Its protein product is CASSLTSGSRTDTQYF. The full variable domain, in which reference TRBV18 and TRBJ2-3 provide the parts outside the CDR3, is NAGVMQNPRHLVRRRGQEARLRCSPMKGHSHVYWYRQLPEEGLKFMVYLQKENIIDESGMPKERFSAEFPKEGPSILRIQQVVRGDSAAYFCASSLTSGSRTDTQYFGPGTRLTVL.

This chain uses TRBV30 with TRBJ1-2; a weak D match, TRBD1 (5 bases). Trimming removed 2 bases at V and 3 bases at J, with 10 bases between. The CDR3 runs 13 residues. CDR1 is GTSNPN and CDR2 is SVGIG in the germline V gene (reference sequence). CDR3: CAWSNLGDYGYTF. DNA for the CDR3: TGTGCCTGGAGTAACCTGGGGGACTATGGCTACACCTTC.

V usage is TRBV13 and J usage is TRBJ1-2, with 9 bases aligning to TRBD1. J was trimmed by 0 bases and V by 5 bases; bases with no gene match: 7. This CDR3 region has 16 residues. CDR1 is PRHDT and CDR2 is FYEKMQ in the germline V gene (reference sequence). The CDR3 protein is CASSPTRTGANYGYTF. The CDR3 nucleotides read TGTGCCAGCAGCCCTACCAGGACAGGGGCTAACTATGGCTACACCTTC.

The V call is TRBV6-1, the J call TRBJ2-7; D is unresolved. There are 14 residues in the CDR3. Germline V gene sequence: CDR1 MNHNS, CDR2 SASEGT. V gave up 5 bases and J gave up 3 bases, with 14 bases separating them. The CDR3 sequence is CASSFDRQIYEQYF. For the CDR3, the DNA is TGTGCCAGCAGTTTCGACCGGCAAATCTACGAGCAGTACTTC.

The CDR3 loop reads CSVGSGSNQPQHF. CDR3 DNA sequence: TGCAGCGTTGGGTCGGGTAGCAATCAGCCCCAGCATTTT. The rearrangement uses TRBV29-1 and TRBJ1-5; no clear D. The germline V and J ends were trimmed by 4 bases and 0 bases, with 7 bases remaining between them. The CDR3 totals 13 residues. Germline CDR1 SQVTM, CDR2 ANQGSEA.

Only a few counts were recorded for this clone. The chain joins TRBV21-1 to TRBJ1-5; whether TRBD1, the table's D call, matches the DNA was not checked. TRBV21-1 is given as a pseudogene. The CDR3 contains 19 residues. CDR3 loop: CASSPKGRDRAWGNQPQHF. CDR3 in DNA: TGTGCCAGCAGCCCCAAAGGTAGAGACAGGGCCTGGGGCAATCAGCCCCAGCATTTT.

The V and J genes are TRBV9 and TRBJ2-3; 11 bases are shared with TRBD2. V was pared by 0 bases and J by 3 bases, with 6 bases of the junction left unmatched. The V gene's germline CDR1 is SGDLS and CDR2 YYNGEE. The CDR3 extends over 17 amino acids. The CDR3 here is CASSVDVAGGSTDTQYF. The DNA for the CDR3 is TGTGCCAGCAGCGTAGATGTAGCGGGGGGGTCAACAGATACGCAGTATTTT. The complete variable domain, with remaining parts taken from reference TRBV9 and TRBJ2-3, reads DSGVTQTPKHLITATGQRVTLRCSPRSGDLSVYWYQQSLDQGLQFLIQYYNGEERAKGNILERFSAQQFPDLHSELNLSSLELGDSALYFCASSVDVAGGSTDTQYFGPGTRLTVL.

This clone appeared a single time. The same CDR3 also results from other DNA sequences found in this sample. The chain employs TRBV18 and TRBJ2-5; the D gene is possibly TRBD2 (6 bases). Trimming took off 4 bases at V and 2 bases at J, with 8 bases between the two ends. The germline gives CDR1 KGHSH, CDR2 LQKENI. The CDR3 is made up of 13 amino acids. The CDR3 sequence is CASSLGLQETQYF. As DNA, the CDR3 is TGTGCCAGCTCACTGGGACTTCAAGAGACCCAGTACTTC.

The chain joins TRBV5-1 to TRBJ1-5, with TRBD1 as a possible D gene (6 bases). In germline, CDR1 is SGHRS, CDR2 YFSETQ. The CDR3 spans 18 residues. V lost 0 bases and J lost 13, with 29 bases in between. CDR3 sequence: CASSLGPVAAQGRGRQHF. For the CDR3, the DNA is TGCGCCAGCAGCTTGGGGCCGGTGGCCGCACAGGGTCGAGGAAGGCAGCATTTT.

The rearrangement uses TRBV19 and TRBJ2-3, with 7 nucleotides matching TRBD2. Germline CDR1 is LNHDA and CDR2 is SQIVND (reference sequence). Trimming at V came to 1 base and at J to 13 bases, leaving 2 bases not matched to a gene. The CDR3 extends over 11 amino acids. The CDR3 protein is CASSIGDYEYF. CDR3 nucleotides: TGTGCCAGTAGTATAGGGGACTATGAGTATTTT.